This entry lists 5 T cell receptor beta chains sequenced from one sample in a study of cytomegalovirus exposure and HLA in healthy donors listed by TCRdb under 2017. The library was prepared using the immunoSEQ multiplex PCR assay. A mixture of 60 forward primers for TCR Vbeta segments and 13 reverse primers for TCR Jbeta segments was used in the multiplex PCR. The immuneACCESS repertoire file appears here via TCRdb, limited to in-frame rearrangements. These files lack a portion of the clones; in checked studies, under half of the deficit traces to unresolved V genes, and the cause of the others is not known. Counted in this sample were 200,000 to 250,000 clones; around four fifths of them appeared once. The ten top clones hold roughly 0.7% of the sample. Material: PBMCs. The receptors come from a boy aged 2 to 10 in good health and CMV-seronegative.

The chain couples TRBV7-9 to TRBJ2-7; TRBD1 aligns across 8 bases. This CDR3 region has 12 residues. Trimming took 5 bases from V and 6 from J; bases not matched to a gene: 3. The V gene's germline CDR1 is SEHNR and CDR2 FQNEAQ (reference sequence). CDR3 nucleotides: TGTGCCAGCAGCCAGACAGGGGCCGAGCAGTACTTC. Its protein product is CASSQTGAEQYF.

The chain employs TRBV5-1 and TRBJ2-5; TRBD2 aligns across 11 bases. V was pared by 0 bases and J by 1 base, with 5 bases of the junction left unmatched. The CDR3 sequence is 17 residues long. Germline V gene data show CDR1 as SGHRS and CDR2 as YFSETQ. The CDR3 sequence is CASSLGTSGLPQETQYF. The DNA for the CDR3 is TGCGCCAGCAGCTTGGGGACTAGCGGGCTACCCCAAGAGACCCAGTACTTC.

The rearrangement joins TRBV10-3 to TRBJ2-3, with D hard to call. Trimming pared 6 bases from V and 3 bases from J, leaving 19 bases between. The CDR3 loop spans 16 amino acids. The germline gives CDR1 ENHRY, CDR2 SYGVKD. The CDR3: CAIRRSGQDGTDTQYF. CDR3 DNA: TGTGCCATCAGAAGATCGGGTCAAGACGGGACAGATACGCAGTATTTT.

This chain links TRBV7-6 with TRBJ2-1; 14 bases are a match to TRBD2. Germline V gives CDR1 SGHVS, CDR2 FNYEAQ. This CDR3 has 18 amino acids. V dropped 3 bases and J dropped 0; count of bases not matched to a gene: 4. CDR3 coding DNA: TGTGCCAGCAGCTTGGGGACTAGCGGGAGTGTCTCCTACAATGAGCAGTTCTTC. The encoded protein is CASSLGTSGSVSYNEQFF.

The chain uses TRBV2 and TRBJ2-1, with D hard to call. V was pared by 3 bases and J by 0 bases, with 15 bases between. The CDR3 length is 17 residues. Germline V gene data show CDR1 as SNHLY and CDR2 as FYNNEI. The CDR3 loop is CASSDARQRSSYNEQFF. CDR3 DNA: TGTGCCAGCAGTGACGCTCGTCAGAGGAGCTCCTACAATGAGCAGTTCTTC.